Listed below are T cell receptor beta chains from one sample, sequenced in a study of CD8 T cells in Susac syndrome. TCRdb re-derived calls from the immunoSEQ multiplex PCR reads in MiXCR, one entry per CDR3 protein. The sample comprises fewer than 35,000 distinct CDR3 sequences, 90% to 95% of which are singletons, and roughly 0.27% rests with the top ten. Sequenced: CD8+ T cells from PBMCs. The receptors stem from a human donor in good health. The conserved cysteine and the conserved F or W are not part of the CDR3 here. Each record gives: clone size, V gene, J gene, CDR3 protein. Clone size appears in some rows only: once, few, many, or a class for an expanded clone.

>-|TRBV20-1|TRBJ2-7
SAGFPGQGSSEQY
>-|TRBV7-9|TRBJ2-1
ASSLARGNEQF
>-|TRBV6-1|TRBJ1-1
ATKTSPWRRNTEAF
>-|TRBV7-2|TRBJ1-1
ASSLVGRGAF
>-|TRBV7-9|TRBJ1-1
ASSPLRRGTEAF
>-|TRBV2|TRBJ1-4
ASSEQGDNEKLF
>-|TRBV29-1|TRBJ2-7
SVEWGQGSYEQY
>-|TRBV7-9|TRBJ1-2
ASSSGQGAFGYT
>-|TRBV7-9|TRBJ1-1
ASSLAQGADTEAF
>-|TRBV12-5|TRBJ1-1
ASGAQGANEAF
>-|TRBV29-1|TRBJ2-5
SVYGGARETQY
>once|TRBV29-1|TRBJ2-7
SVVSGPAYEQY
>-|TRBV5-6|TRBJ1-1
ASGQGNTEAF
>-|TRBV6-2/TRBV6-3|TRBJ2-1
ASSYSGGSYNEQF
>-|TRBV27|TRBJ2-3
ASSLGVGPPTDTQY